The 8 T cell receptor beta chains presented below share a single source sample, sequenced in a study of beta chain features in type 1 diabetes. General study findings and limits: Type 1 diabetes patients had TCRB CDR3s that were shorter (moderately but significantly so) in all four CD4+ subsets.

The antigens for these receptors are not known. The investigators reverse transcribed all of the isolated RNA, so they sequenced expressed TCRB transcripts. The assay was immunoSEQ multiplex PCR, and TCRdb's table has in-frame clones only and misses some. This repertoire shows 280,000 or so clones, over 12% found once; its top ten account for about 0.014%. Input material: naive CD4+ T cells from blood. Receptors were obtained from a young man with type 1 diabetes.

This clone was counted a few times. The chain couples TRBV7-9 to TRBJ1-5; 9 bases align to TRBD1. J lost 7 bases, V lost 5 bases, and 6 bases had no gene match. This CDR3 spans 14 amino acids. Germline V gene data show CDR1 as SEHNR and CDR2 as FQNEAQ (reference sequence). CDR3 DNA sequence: TGTGCCAGCAGCCTGGGACAGGGCGGGCAGCCCCAGCATTTT. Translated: CASSLGQGGQPQHF.

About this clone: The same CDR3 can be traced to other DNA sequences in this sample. The CDR3 protein is CAWSVSGNEQYF. Here the CDR3 DNA reads TGTGCCTGGAGTGTATCCGGGAACGAGCAGTACTTC. The rearrangement joins TRBV30 to TRBJ2-7, with TRBD2 as a possible D gene (5 bases). V dropped 0 bases and J dropped 5 bases, with 8 bases sitting between them. Germline V gene lookup returns CDR1 GTSNPN and CDR2 SVGIG (reference sequence). The CDR3 runs to 12 residues.

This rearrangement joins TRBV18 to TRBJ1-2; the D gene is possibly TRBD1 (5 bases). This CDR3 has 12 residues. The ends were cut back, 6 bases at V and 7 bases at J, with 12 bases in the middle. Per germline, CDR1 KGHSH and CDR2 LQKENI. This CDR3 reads CASSPQGFGYTF. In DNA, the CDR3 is TGTGCCAGCTCTCCCCAGGGTTTTGGCTACACCTTC.

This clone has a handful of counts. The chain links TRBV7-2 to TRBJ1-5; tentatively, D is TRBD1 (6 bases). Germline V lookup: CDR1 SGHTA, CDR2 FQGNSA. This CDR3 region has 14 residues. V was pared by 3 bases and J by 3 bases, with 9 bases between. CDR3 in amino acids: CASSLGHNNQPQHF. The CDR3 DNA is TGTGCCAGCAGCTTGGGACACAACAATCAGCCCCAGCATTTT.

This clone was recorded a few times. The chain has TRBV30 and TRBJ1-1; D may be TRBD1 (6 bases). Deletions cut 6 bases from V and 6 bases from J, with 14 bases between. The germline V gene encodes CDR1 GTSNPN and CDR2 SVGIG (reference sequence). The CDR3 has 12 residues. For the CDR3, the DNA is TGTGCCTGCGTACAGGGCCCGGCTGAAGCTTTCTTT. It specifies CACVQGPAEAFF. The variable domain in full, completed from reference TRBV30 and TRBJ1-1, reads SQTIHQWPATLVQPVGSPLSLECTVEGTSNPNLYWYRQAAGRGLQLLFYSVGIGQISSEVPQNLSASRPQDRQFILSSKKLLLSDSGFYLCACVQGPAEAFFGQGTRLTVV.

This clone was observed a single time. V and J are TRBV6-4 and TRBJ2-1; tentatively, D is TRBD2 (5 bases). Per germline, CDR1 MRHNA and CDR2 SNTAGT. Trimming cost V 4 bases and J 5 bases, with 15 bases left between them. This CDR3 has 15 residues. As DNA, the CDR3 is TGTGCCAGCAGTGTTACTAGTCGAAGGGACAATGAGCAGTTCTTC. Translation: CASSVTSRRDNEQFF.

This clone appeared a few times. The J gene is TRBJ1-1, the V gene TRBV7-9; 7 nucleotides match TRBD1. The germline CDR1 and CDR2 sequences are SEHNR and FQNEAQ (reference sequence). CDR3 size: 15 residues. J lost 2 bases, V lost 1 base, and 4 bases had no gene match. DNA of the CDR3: TGTGCCAGCAGCTTAGGGGCAGGGGGTAACACTGAAGCTTTCTTT. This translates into CASSLGAGGNTEAFF.

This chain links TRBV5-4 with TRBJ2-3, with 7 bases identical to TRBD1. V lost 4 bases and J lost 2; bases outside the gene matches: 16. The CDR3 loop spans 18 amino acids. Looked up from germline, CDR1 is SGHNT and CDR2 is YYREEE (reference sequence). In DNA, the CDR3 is TGTGCCAGCAGCGACTTATTGGGGACAGCCATCCCCACAGATACGCAGTATTTT. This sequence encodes CASSDLLGTAIPTDTQYF.